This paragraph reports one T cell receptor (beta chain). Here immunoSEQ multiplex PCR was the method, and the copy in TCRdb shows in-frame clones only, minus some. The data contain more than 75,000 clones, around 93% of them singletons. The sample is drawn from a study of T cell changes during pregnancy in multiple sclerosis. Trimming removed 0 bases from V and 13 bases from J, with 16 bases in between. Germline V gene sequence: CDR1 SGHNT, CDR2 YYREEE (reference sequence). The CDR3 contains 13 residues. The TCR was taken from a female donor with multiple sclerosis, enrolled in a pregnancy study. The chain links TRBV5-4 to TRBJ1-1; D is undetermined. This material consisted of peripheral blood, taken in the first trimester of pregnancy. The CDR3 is CASSLAGENKLFF. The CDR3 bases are TGTGCCAGCAGCTTGGCCGGGGAGAATAAGCTTTTCTTT. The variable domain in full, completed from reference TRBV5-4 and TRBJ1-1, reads ETGVTQSPTHLIKTRGQQVTLRCSSQSGHNTVSWYQQALGQGPQFIFQYYREEENGRGNFPPRFSGLQFPNYSSELNVNALELDDSALYLCASSLAGENKLFFGQGTRLTVV.